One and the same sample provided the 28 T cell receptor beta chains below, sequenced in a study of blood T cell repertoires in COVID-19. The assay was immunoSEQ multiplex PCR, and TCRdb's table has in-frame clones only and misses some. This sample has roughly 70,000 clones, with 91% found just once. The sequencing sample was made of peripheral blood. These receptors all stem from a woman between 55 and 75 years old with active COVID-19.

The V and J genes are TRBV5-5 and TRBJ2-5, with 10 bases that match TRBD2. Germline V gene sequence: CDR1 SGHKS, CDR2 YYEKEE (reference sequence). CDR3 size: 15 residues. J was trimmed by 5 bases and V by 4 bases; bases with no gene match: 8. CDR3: CASSPQLAGFETQYF. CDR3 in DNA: TGTGCCAGCAGCCCCCAACTAGCGGGATTTGAGACCCAGTACTTC.

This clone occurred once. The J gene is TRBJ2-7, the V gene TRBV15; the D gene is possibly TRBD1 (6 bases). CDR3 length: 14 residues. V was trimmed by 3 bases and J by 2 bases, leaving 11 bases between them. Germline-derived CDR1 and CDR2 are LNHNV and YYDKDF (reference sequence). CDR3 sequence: CATSRVRGTYEQYF. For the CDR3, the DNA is TGTGCCACCAGCAGGGTCAGGGGAACCTACGAGCAGTACTTC.

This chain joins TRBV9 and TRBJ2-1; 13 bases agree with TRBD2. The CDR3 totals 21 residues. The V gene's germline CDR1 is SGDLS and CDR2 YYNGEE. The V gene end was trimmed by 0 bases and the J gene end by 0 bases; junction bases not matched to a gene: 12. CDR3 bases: TGTGCCAGCAGCGTAGAGAGGTCCGGGACTAGCGGGGAGAGCTCCTACAATGAGCAGTTCTTC. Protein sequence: CASSVERSGTSGESSYNEQFF.

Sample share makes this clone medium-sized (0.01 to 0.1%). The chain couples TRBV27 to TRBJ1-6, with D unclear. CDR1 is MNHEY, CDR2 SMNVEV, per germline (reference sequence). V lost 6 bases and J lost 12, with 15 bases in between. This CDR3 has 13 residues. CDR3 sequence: CASRINGHLPLHF. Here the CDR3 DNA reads TGTGCCAGCAGGATTAATGGGCATTTACCCCTCCACTTT.

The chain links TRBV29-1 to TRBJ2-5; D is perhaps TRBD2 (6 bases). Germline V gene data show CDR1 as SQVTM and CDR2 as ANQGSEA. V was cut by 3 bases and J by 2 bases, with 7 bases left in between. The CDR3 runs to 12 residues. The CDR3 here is CSVEGGQETQYF. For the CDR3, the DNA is TGCAGCGTTGAGGGGGGACAAGAGACCCAGTACTTC.

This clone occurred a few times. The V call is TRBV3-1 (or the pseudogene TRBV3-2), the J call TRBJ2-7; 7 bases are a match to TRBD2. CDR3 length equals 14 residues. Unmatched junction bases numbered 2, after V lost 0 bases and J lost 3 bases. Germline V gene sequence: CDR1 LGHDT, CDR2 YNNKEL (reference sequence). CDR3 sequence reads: CASSQDSSGYEQYF. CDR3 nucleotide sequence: TGTGCCAGCAGCCAAGATTCTAGCGGCTACGAGCAGTACTTC.

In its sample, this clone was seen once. The CDR3 DNA reads as TGTGCCAGCAGCTTGGGGGCTAGCGGTTCAAGGGAGACCCAGTACTTC. This sequence encodes CASSLGASGSRETQYF. V and J are TRBV5-6 and TRBJ2-5; 7 bases agree with TRBD2. Germline V gene lookup returns CDR1 SGHDT and CDR2 YYEEEE. The CDR3 length is 16 residues. V lost 0 bases to trimming and J lost 5 bases; unmatched junction nucleotides: 10.

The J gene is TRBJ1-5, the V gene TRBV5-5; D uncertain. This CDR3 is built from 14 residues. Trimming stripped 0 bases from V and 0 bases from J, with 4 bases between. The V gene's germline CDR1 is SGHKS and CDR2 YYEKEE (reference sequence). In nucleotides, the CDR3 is TGTGCCAGCAGCTTGGCAGGTAGCAATCAGCCCCAGCATTTT. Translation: CASSLAGSNQPQHF.

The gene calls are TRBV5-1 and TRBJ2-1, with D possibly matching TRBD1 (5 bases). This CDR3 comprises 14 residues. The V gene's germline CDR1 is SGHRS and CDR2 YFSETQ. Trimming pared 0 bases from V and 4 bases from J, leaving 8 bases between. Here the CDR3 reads CASSLGQQYNEQFF. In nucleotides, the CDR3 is TGCGCCAGCAGCTTGGGACAGCAATACAATGAGCAGTTCTTC.

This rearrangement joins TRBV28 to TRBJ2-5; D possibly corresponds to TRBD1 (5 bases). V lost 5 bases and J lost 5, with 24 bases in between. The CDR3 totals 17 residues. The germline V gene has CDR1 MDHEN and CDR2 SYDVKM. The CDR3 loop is CASSLNLRTPTQETQYF. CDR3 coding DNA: TGTGCCAGCAGTCTAAACCTAAGGACACCGACCCAGGAGACCCAGTACTTC.

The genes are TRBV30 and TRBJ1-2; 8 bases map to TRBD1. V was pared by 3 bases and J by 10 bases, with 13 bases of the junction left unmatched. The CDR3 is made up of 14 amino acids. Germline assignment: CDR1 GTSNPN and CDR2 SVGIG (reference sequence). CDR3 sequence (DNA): TGTGCCTGGAGGGGGTGGAAAGGACAGGGAACCTACACCTTC. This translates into CAWRGWKGQGTYTF.

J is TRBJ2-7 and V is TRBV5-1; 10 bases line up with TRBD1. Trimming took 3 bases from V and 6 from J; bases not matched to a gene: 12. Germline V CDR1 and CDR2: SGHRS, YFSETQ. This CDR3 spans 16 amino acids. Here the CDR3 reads CASSSHRSTGGSEQYF. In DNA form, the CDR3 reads TGCGCCAGCAGCTCGCACCGGTCGACAGGGGGCTCCGAGCAGTACTTC.

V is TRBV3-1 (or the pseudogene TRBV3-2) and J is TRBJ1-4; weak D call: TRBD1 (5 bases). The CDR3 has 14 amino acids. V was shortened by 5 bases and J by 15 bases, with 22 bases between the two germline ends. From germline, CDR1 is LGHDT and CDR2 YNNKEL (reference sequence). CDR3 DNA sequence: TGTGCCAGCAGCTCCGGGACTGTGGTTACGGGGTTGTTTTTT. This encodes CASSSGTVVTGLFF.

CDR3 nucleotide sequence: TGCGCCAGCAGCTTGCCCCCACAGGGAAAAGCTTTCTTT. This translates into CASSLPPQGKAFF. The V gene is TRBV5-1, the J gene TRBJ1-1, with a weak D call TRBD1 (6 bases). V shed 1 base and J shed 9 bases, with 13 bases lying between them. Germline V lookup: CDR1 SGHRS, CDR2 YFSETQ. This CDR3 has 13 amino acids.

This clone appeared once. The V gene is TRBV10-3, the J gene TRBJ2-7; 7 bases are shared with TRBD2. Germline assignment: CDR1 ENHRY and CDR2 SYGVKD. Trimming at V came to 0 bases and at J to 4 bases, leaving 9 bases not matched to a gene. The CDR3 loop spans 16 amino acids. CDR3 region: CAISESMPSGSYEQYF. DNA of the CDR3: TGTGCCATCAGTGAGTCGATGCCTAGCGGAAGTTACGAGCAGTACTTC.

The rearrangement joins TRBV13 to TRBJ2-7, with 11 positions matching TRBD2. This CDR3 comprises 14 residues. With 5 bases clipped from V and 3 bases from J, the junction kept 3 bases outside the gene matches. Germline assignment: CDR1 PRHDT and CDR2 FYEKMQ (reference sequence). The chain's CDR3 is CASSGSGRVYEQYF. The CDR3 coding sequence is TGTGCCAGCAGCGGTAGCGGGAGGGTCTACGAGCAGTACTTC.

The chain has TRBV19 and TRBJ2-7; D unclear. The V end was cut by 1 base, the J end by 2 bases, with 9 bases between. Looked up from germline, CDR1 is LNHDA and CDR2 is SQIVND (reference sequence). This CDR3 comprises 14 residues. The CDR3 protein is CASSIGAETYEQYF. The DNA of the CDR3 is TGTGCCAGTAGTATAGGGGCAGAAACCTACGAGCAGTACTTC.

For the CDR3, the DNA is TGTGCCAGCAGCCCCCTAAGCGGCACAGATACGCAGTATTTT. This codes for CASSPLSGTDTQYF. V usage is TRBV25-1 and J usage is TRBJ2-3; D call uncertain. V dropped 6 bases and J dropped 1 base, with 11 bases sitting between them. The CDR3 covers 14 residues. Germline CDR1 and CDR2: MGHDK and SYGVNS.

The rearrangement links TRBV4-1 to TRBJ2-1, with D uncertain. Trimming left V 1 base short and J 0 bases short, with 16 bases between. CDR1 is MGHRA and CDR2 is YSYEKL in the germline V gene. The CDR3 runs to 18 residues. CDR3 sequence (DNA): TGCGCCAGCAGCCAAGGGAGACCCTCAAGTAGCTCCTACAATGAGCAGTTCTTC. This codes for CASSQGRPSSSSYNEQFF.

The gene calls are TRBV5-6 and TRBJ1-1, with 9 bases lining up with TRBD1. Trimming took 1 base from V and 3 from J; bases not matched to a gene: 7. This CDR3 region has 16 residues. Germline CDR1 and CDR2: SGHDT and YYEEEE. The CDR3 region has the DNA TGTGCCAGCAGCTTGTGGGGACAGGGCGGGCACACTGAAGCTTTCTTT. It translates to CASSLWGQGGHTEAFF.

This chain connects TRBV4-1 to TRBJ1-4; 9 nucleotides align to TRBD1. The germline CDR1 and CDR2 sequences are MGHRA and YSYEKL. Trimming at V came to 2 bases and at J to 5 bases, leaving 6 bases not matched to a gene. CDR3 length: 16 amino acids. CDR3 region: CASSQPTGTGNEKLFF. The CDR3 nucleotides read TGCGCCAGCAGCCAACCCACAGGGACAGGGAATGAAAAACTGTTTTTT.

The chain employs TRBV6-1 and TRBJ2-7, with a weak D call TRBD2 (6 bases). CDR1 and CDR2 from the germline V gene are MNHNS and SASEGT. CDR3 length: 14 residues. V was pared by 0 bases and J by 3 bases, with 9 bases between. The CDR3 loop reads CASSEAGGFYEQYF. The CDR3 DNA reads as TGTGCCAGCAGTGAAGCCGGGGGATTCTACGAGCAGTACTTC.

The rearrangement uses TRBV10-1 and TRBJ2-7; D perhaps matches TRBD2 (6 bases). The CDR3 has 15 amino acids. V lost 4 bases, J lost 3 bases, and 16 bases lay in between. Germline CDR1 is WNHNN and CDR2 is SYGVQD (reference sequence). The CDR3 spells CASSAVGSRFYEQYF. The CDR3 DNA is TGCGCCAGCAGTGCAGTCGGGAGTAGGTTCTACGAGCAGTACTTC.

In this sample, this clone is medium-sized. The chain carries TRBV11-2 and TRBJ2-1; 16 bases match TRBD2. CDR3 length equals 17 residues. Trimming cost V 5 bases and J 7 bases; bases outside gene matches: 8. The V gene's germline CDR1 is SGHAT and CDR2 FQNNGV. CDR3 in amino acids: CASSLRGLAGGRNEQFF. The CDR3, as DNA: TGTGCCAGCAGCCTTAGGGGACTAGCGGGAGGGCGGAATGAGCAGTTCTTC.

The CDR3 coding sequence is TGTGCCAGCAGTACGGGACTAGCCTCCTACAATGAGCAGTTCTTC. Translated: CASSTGLASYNEQFF. The chain combines TRBV27 with TRBJ2-1, with 9 bases fitting TRBD2. With V trimmed by 5 bases and J by 0 bases, 2 bases remained unmatched. This CDR3 has 15 amino acids. Germline V CDR1 and CDR2: MNHEY, SMNVEV (reference sequence).

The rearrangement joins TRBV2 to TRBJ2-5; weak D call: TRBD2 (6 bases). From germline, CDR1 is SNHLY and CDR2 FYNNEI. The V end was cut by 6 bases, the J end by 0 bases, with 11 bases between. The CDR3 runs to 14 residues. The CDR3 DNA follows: TGTGCCAGCAGGCCCCGGGGGTACCAAGAGACCCAGTACTTC. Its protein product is CASRPRGYQETQYF.

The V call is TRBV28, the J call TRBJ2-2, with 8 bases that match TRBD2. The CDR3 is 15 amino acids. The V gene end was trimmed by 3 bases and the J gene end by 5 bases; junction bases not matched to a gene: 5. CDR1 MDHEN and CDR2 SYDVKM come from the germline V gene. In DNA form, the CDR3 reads TGTGCCAGCAGTTTGGGTTTAGCGGGGACCGGGGAGCTGTTTTTT. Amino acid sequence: CASSLGLAGTGELFF.

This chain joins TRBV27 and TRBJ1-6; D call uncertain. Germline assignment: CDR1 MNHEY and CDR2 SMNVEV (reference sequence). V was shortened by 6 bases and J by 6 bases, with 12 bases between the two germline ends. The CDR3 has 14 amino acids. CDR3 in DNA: TGTGCCAGCAGAAACCTATTCTCTAATTCACCCCTCCACTTT. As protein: CASRNLFSNSPLHF.